This T cell receptor beta chain was sequenced during a study of early stage breast cancer tumors (dated by TCRdb to the late 2010s). About the full investigation: Of the approximately 15 invasive breast tumors, around twelve were found to be estrogen receptor-positive, progesterone receptor-positive and HER2-negative. Of the roughly twelve ER+/PR+/HER2- tumors, eight were classified as invasive ductal carcinomas and four as invasive lobular carcinomas. On average, each sample had roughly 9.7-fold read coverage. A total of around 2.7 million templates, representing 850,000 to 1,400,000 unique clonotypes, were detected across all samples.

Every sample was amplified as two independent genomic DNA replicates, using 0.5 to 0.6 ug for blood and approximately 1.4 ug for tumor or normal breast. Following the manufacturer's instructions, the ImmunoSeq Intro kit was used to carry out TCRB sequencing on genomic DNA. Multiplex PCR ran 25 to 35 cycles with proprietary primers and spike-in control sequences for absolute quantification. Single-end 150-bp reads were used to sequence an 87-bp fragment spanning the CDR3 and the flanking V and J genes. Seven samples, with two replicates for each sample, were multiplexed per lane of an Illumina MiSeq using version 3.0 chemistry. Under the source paper's analysis protocol: The vendor's proprietary pipeline processed the raw data and merged both replicates into a single result for each sample. To define clonotypes, the study grouped productive rearrangements that shared the V-gene family, CDR3 amino acid sequence and J-gene segment. Clonality was calculated as 1 minus the normalized Shannon entropy (Pielou evenness) of TCRB abundances. T cell density was estimated by dividing total templates by the number of input cells inferred from the DNA input amount. Recon with default parameters was used to estimate total repertoire diversity and clonality. A clonotype was considered tumor-enriched if its abundance in tumor exceeded 0.1% and was at least 32-fold higher than its abundance in normal breast. TCRdb provides this immuneACCESS table in a form limited to in-frame rearrangements. Some clones are lacking; in checked studies, under half of them reflect an unresolved V gene, and why the rest are absent is not known. V and J calls and clone size are copied from that table; D and trimming were computed from the DNA. The sample yields around 4,800 clones; 55% to 75% were counted once. The ten largest clones add up to 26% of the sample.

The full study reports these points: Repertoires from blood and normal breast were more alike than repertoires from blood and tumor, and in about 90% of the 16 patients, comparing each tissue with blood separated tumor from normal. Sequencing bulk genomic DNA from unsorted cells could not capture chain pairing or functional markers like CD4, CD8 and FOXP3. Enriched TCRB sequences shared across patients were found to be mostly commonly generated sequences that were unlikely to play an important role in the tumor microenvironment. The small cohort size prevented analysis by tumor subtype. Compared with adjacent normal breast tissue, tumors had approximately 2.7-fold higher T cell density and higher clonality.

Reading from cysteine to phenylalanine, the CDR3 counts 15 amino acids. The read is trimmed to its CDR3 DNA, 45 bases read in frame from base 1. Via the germline V gene (reference sequence), CDR1 is LNHDA and CDR2 SQIVND. After removal of 6 bases from V and 5 bases from J, the junction retains 6 bases not matched to a gene. Taken from about 2-4 cm away from the tumor, the adjacent normal breast tissue was rinsed with PBS and kept in prechilled RNAlater. Because normal breast tissue has high lipid content and low cell density, getting sufficient DNA from normal breast tissue often required roughly 100-340 mg of tissue. The study profiled bulk TCR beta-chain repertoires in matched peripheral blood, tumor and adjacent normal breast tissue taken from over 15 patients with early-stage breast cancer. The Qiagen AllPrep DNA/RNA Mini kit was used for genomic DNA extraction. The sample holds one count of this clone. Its antigen is currently not known. Base qualities are not recorded, but no much larger clone differs from it by a single base.

The chain is made from TRBV19 and TRBJ2-2; 10 bases in the junction line up with TRBD1. The sequence derives from a person aged 55-75 years with breast cancer. Sequenced: normal breast tissue next to the tumor. The DNA is TGTGCCAGTAGGGGGACAGGGGTTTATACCGGGGAGCTGTTTTTT. This translates into CASRGTGVYTGELFF. Joined to the reference TRBV19 and TRBJ2-2 proteins, this CDR3 gives the full variable domain: DGGITQSPKYLFRKEGQNVTLSCEQNLNHDAMYWYRQDPGQGLRLIYYSQIVNDFQKGDIAEGYSVSREKKESFPLTVTSAQKNPTAFYLCASRGTGVYTGELFFGEGSRLTVL.